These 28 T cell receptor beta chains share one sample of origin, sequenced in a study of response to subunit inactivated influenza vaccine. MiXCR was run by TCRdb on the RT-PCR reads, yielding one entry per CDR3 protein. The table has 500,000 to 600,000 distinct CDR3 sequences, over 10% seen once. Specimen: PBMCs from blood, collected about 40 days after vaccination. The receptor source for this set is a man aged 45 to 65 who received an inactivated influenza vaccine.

CDR3 sequence: CASSVLAVETQYF. In nucleotides, the CDR3 is TGTGCCAGCAGTGTCCTAGCGGTAGAGACCCAGTACTTC. The rearrangement joins TRBV2 to TRBJ2-5, with 7 bases lining up with TRBD2. Germline lookup yields CDR1 SNHLY and CDR2 FYNNEI. V was clipped by 4 bases and J by 4 bases; unmatched bases: 3. This CDR3 has 13 amino acids.

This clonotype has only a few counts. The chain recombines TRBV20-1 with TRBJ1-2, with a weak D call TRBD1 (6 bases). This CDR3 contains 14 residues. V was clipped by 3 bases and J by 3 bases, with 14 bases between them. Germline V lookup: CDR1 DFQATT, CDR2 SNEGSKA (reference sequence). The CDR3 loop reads CSAREPGHYYGYTF. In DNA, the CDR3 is TGCAGTGCTAGGGAACCGGGACACTACTATGGCTACACCTTC.

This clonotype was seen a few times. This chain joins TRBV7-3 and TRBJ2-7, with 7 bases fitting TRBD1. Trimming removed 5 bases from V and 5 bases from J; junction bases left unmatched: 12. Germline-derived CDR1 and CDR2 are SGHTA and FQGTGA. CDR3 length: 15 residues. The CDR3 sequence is CASSTKGAVFDEQYF. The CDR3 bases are TGTGCCAGCAGCACGAAGGGGGCGGTTTTCGACGAGCAGTACTTC.

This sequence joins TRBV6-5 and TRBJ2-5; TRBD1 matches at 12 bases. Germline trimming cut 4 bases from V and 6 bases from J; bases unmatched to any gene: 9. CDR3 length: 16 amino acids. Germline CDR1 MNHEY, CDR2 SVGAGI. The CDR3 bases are TGTGCCAGCAGTTCCTCTTCCGGGACAGGGGGCAAGACCCAGTACTTC. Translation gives CASSSSSGTGGKTQYF.

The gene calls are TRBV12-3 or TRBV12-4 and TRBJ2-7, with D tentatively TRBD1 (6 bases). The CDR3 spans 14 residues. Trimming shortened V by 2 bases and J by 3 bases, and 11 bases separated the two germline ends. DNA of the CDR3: TGTGCCAGCAGTTTATCCCAACAGGGCTACGAGCAGTACTTC. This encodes CASSLSQQGYEQYF.

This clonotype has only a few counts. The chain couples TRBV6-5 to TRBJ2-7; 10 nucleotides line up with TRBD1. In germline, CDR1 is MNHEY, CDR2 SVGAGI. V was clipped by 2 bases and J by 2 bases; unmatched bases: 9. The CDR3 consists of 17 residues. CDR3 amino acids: CASSYPGTGAITYEQYF. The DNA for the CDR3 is TGTGCCAGCAGTTACCCCGGGACAGGGGCCATAACCTACGAGCAGTACTTC.

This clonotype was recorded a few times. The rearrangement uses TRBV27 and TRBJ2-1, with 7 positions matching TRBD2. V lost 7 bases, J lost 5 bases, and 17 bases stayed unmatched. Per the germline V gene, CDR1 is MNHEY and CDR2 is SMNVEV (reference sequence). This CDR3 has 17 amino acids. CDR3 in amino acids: CASKKAGLAETNNEQFF. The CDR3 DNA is TGTGCCAGCAAAAAGGCTGGGCTAGCGGAAACCAACAATGAGCAGTTCTTC.

DNA for the CDR3: TGTGCCAGCAGCGTCCGGACAGAGAAACCCTACGAGCAGTACTTC. Translating it yields CASSVRTEKPYEQYF. J is TRBJ2-7 and V is TRBV7-9; possible D gene TRBD1, 6 bases. In germline, CDR1 is SEHNR, CDR2 FQNEAQ (reference sequence). The CDR3 contains 15 residues. V was trimmed by 5 bases and J by 2 bases, leaving 16 bases between them.

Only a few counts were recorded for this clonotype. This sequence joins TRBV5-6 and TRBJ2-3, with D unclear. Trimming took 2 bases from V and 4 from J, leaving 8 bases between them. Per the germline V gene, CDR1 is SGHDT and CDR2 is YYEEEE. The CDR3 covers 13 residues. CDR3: CASSFLGPDTQYF. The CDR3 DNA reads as TGTGCCAGCAGCTTTCTGGGCCCAGATACGCAGTATTTT.

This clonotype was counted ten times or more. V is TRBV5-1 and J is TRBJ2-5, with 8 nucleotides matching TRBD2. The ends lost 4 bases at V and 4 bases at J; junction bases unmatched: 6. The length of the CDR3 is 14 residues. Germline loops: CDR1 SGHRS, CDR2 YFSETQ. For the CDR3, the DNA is TGCGCCAGCAGCATATCCGGGACTAGAGAGACCCAGTACTTC. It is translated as CASSISGTRETQYF.

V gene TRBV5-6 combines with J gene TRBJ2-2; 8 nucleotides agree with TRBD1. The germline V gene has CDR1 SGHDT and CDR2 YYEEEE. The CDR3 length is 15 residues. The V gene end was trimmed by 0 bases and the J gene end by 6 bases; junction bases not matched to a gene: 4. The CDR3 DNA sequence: TGTGCCAGCAGCTTGGAGGACAGGGACGCCGGGGAGCTGTTTTTT. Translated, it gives CASSLEDRDAGELFF.

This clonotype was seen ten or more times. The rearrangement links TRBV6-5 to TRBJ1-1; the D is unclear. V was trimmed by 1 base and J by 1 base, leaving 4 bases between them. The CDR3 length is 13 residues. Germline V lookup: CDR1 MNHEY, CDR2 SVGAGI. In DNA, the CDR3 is TGTGCCAGCAGTTACTGGCGGAACACTGAAGCTTTCTTT. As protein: CASSYWRNTEAFF.

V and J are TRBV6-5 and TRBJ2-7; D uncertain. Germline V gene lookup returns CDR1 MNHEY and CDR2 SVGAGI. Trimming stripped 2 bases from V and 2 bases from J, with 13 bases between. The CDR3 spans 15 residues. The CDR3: CASSYTARQTYEQYF. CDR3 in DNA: TGTGCCAGCAGTTACACTGCACGACAAACCTACGAGCAGTACTTC.

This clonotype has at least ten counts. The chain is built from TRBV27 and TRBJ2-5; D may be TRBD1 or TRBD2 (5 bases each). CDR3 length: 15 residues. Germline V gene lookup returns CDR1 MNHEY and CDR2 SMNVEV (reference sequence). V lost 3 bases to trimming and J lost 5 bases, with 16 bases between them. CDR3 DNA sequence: TGTGCCAGCAGTTTGAGGGGCGCGCCTTGGGAGACCCAGTACTTC. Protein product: CASSLRGAPWETQYF.

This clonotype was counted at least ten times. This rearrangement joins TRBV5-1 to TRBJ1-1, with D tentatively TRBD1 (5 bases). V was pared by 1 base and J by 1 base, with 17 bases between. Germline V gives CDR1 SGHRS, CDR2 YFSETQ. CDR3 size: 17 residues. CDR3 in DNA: TGCGCCAGCAGCTTGCGCCAGGGTGGGGTGGAGAACACTGAAGCTTTCTTT. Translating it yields CASSLRQGGVENTEAFF.

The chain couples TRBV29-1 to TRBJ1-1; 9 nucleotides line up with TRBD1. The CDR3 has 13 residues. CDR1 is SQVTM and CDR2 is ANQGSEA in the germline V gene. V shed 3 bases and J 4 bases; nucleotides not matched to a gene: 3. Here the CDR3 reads CSVEEGQGTEAFF. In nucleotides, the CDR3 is TGCAGCGTTGAGGAGGGACAGGGCACTGAAGCTTTCTTT.

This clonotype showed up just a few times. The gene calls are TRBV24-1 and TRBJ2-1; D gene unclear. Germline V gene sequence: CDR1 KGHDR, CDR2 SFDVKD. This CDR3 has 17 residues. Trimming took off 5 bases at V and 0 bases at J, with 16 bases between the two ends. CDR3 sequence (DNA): TGTGCCACCAGTGCCACGGAGAAGGGTTTCTCCTACAATGAGCAGTTCTTC. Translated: CATSATEKGFSYNEQFF.

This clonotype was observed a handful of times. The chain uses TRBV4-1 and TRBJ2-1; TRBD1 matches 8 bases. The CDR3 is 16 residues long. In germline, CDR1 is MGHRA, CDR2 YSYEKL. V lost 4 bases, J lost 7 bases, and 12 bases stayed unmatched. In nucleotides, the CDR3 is TGCGCCAGCAGCCGCGATATAACAGGGGGAATAAATGAGCAGTTCTTC. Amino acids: CASSRDITGGINEQFF.

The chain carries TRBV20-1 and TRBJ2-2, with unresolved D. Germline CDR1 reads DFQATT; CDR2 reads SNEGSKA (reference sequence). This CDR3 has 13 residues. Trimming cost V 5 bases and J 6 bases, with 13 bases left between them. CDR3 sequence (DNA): TGCAGTGCTCAAGCCCTTTCTCCCGGGGAGCTGTTTTTT. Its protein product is CSAQALSPGELFF.

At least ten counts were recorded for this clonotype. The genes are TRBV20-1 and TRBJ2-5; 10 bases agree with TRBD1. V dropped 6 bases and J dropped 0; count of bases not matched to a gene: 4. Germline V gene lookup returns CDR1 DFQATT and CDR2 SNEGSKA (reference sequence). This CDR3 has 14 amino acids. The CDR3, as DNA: TGCAGTGCCCGGGACAGGGGCCACCAAGAGACCCAGTACTTC. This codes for CSARDRGHQETQYF.

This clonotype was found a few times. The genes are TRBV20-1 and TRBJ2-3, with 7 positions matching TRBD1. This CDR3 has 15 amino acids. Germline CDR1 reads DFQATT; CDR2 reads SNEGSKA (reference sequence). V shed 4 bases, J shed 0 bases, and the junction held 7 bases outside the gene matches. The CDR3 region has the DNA TGCAGTGCTACCAGGGGGACCTATAGCACAGATACGCAGTATTTT. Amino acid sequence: CSATRGTYSTDTQYF.

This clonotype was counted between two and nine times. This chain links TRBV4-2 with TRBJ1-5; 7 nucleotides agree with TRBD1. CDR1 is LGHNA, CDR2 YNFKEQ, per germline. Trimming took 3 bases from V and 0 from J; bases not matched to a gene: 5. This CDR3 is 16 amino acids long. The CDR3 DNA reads TGTGCCAGCAGCCAGGGGGACAGAGCTAGCAATCAGCCCCAGCATTTT. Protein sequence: CASSQGDRASNQPQHF.

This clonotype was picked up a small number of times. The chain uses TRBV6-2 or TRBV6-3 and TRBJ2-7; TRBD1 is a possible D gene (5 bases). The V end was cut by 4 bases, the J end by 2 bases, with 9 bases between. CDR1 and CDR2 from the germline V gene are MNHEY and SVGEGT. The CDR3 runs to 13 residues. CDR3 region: CASSWTRTYEQYF. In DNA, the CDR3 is TGTGCCAGCAGTTGGACACGAACCTACGAGCAGTACTTC.

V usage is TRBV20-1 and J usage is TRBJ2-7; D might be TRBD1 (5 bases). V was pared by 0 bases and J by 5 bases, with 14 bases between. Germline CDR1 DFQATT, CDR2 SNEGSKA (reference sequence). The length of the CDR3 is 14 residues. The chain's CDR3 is CSARDLRQGDEQYF. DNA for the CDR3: TGCAGTGCTAGAGATCTTAGGCAGGGCGACGAGCAGTACTTC.

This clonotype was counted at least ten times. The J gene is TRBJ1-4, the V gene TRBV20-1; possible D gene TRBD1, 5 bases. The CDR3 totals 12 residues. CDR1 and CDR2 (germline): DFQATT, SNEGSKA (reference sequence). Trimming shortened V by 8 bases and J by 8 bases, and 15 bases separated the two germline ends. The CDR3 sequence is CSPSGVSEKLFF. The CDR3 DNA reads TGCAGTCCCTCGGGGGTGTCCGAAAAACTGTTTTTT.

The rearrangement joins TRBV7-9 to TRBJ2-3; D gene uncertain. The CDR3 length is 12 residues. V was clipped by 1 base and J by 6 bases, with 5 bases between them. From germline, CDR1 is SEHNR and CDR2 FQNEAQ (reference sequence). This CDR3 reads CASSLVQDTQYF. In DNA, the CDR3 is TGTGCCAGCAGCTTAGTTCAGGATACGCAGTATTTT.

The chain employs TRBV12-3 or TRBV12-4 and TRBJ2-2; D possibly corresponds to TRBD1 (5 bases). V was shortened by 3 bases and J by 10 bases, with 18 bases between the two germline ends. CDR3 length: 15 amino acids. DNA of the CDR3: TGTGCCAGCAGTTTTGACAGCGCCGGGTTGAAGGAGCTGTTTTTT. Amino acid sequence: CASSFDSAGLKELFF.

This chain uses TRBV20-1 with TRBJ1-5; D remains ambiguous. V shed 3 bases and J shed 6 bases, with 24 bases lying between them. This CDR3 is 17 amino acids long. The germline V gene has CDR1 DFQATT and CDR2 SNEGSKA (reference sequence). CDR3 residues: CSASPRPGPPGTQPQHF. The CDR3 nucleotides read TGCAGTGCTAGTCCAAGACCCGGGCCGCCGGGAACTCAGCCCCAGCATTTT.